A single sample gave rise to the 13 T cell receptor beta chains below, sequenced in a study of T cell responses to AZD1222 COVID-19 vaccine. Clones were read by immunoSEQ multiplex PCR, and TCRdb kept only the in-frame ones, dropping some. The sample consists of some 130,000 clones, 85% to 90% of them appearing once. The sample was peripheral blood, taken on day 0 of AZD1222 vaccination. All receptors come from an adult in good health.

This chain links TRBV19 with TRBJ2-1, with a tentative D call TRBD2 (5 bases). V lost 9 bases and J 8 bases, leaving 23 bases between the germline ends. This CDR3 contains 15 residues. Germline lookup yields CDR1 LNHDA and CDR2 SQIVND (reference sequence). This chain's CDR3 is CASTRDRTESDEQFF. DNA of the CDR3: TGTGCCAGCACCCGGGATCGTACAGAGAGCGATGAGCAGTTCTTC.

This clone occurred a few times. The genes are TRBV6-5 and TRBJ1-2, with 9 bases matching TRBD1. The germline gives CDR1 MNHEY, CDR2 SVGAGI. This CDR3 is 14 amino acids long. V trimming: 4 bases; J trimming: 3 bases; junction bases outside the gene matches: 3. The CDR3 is CASSSGQGYYGYTF. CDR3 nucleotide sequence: TGTGCCAGCAGTTCGGGACAGGGCTACTATGGCTACACCTTC.

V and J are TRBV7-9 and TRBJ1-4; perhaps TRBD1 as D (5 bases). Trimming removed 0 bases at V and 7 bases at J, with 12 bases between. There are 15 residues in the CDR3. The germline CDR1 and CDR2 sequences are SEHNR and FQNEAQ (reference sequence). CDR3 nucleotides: TGTGCCAGCAGCTTAGCACAGGAGTTTCGTGAAAAACTGTTTTTT. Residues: CASSLAQEFREKLFF.

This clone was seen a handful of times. The DNA for the CDR3 is TGTGCCAGTAGTACCCTCAGGGGTGGCTACACCTTC. This translates into CASSTLRGGYTF. J is TRBJ1-2 and V is TRBV19; maybe TRBD1 (6 bases). With 4 bases removed from V and 7 bases from J, the gap between germline ends came to 10 bases. The CDR3 spans 12 residues. The germline CDR1 and CDR2 sequences are LNHDA and SQIVND (reference sequence).

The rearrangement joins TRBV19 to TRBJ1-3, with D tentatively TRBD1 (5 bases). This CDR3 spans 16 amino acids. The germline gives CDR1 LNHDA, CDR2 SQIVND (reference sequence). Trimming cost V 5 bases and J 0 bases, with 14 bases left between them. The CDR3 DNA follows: TGTGCCAGTAGTTTATGGACAAAGAGCTCTGGAAACACCATATATTTT. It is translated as CASSLWTKSSGNTIYF.

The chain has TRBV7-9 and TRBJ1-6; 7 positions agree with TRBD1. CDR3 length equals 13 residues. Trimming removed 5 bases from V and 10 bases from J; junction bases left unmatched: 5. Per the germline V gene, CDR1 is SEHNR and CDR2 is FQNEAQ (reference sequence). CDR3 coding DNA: TGTGCCAGCAGCAAAACACAGGGGTCACCCCTCCACTTT. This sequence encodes CASSKTQGSPLHF.

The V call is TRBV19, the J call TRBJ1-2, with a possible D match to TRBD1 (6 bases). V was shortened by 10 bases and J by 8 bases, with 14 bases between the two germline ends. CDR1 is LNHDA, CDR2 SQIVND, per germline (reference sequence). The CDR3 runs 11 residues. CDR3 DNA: TGTGCCACGGGCCCTCAGGGGGGCTACACCTTC. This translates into CATGPQGGYTF. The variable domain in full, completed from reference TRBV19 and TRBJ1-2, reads DGGITQSPKYLFRKEGQNVTLSCEQNLNHDAMYWYRQDPGQGLRLIYYSQIVNDFQKGDIAEGYSVSREKKESFPLTVTSAQKNPTAFYLCATGPQGGYTFGSGTRLTVV.

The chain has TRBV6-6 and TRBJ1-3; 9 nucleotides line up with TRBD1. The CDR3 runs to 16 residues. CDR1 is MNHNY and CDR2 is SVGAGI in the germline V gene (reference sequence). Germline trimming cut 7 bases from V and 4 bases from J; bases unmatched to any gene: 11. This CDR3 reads CASKRTGDGSGNTIYF. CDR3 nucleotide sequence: TGTGCCAGCAAAAGGACAGGGGACGGATCAGGAAACACCATATATTTT.

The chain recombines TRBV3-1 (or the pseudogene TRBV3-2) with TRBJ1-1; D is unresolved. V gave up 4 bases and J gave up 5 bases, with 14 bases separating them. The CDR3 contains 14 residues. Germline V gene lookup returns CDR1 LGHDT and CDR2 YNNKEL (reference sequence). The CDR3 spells CASSPSPVGTEAFF. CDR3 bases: TGTGCCAGCAGCCCCTCCCCGGTCGGGACTGAAGCTTTCTTT.

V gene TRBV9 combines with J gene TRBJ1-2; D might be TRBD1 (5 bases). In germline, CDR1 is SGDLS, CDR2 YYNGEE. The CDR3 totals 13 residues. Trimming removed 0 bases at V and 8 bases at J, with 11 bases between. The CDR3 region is CASSVGGGEGYTF. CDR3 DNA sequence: TGTGCCAGCAGCGTAGGTGGGGGTGAAGGCTACACCTTC.

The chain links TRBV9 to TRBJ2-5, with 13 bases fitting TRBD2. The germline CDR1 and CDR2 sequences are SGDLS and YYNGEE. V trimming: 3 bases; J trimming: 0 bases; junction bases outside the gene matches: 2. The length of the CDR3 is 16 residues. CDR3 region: CASSELAGGYQETQYF. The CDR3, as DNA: TGTGCCAGCAGCGAACTAGCGGGGGGGTACCAAGAGACCCAGTACTTC.

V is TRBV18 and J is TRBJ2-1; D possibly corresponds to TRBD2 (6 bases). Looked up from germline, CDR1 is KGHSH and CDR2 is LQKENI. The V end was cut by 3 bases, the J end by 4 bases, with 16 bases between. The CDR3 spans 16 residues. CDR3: CASSPGGRAGYNEQFF. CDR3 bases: TGTGCCAGCTCACCCGGTGGCAGGGCGGGATACAATGAGCAGTTCTTC.

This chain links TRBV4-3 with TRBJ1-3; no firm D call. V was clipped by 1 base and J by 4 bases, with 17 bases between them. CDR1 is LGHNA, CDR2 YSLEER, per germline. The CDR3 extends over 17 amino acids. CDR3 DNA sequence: TGCGCCAGCAGCCAAGTTTTCGGCGGGGTTGGGGGAAACACCATATATTTT. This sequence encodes CASSQVFGGVGGNTIYF.